These 12 T cell receptor beta chains originate from one sample sequenced in a study of blood T cell repertoires in COVID-19. Repertoires were generated with immunoSEQ multiplex PCR, while TCRdb's copy carries only in-frame clones and drops some. This sample yields a few hundred thousand clones, of which 87% are seen a single time; approximately 6.2% belongs to the top ten. The sequenced sample consisted of peripheral blood. These receptors were taken from a man in his 60s who had recovered from COVID-19.

This chain links TRBV6-2 or TRBV6-3 with TRBJ1-1; maybe TRBD1 (5 bases). There are 14 residues in the CDR3. V lost 2 bases and J 5 bases, leaving 12 bases between the germline ends. In germline, CDR1 is MNHEY, CDR2 SVGEGT. CDR3 loop: CASSYVSGRTEAFF. As DNA, the CDR3 is TGTGCCAGCAGTTACGTATCAGGGAGGACTGAAGCTTTCTTT.

V and J are TRBV30 and TRBJ2-2; D unresolved. Between the trimmed V and J ends, which lost 7 bases and 1 base, there was a span of 13 bases. This CDR3 is 14 amino acids long. Per the germline V gene, CDR1 is GTSNPN and CDR2 is SVGIG (reference sequence). In nucleotides, the CDR3 is TGTGCCTTGATACCTACCGTGAACACCGGGGAGCTGTTTTTT. It codes for CALIPTVNTGELFF.

The rearrangement joins TRBV6-6 to TRBJ1-2; maybe TRBD1 (5 bases). CDR3 length equals 12 residues. Germline CDR1 reads MNHNY; CDR2 reads SVGAGI (reference sequence). This CDR3 is CALQGALRGYTF. Here the CDR3 DNA reads TGTGCACTTCAGGGTGCCCTTCGGGGCTACACCTTC.

The chain employs TRBV2 and TRBJ1-6, with D unresolved. The germline V gene has CDR1 SNHLY and CDR2 FYNNEI. The CDR3 extends over 13 amino acids. As DNA, the CDR3 is TGTGCTAAGGGCGGGATGAGCGATTCACCCCTCCACTTT. Translated, it gives CAKGGMSDSPLHF.

On this clone itself: The germline gene is not matched at one end of the junction; a read error may be the cause. The chain carries TRBV5-6 and TRBJ2-7; a possible D gene is TRBD2 (6 bases). The CDR3 sequence is 11 residues long. Germline values: CDR1 SGHDT, CDR2 YYEEEE. CDR3 region: CASSLMGGPTF. CDR3 coding DNA: TGTGCCAGCAGCTTAATGGGGGGACCAACCTTC.

This clone appeared once. One base away lies a much larger clone, so this may be a sequencing read error. V and J are TRBV5-4 and TRBJ2-1; D not resolved. The CDR3 has 14 amino acids. V was shortened by 4 bases and J by 0 bases, with 8 bases between the two germline ends. From germline, CDR1 is SGHNT and CDR2 YYREEE (reference sequence). The CDR3 region has the DNA TGTGCCAGCAGCCCGACGGGCTCCTACAATGAGCAGTTCTTC. Translating it yields CASSPTGSYNEQFF.

V and J are TRBV12-3 or TRBV12-4 and TRBJ1-1; D gene ambiguous. The V end was cut by 5 bases, the J end by 1 base, with 8 bases between. The CDR3 length is 13 residues. CDR3 coding DNA: TGTGCCAGCAGTCCGGACTCGAACACTGAAGCTTTCTTT. Amino acids: CASSPDSNTEAFF.

This clone was detected a few times. J is TRBJ2-6 and V is TRBV5-1; possibly TRBD1 for D (6 bases). Trimming pared 6 bases from V and 4 bases from J, leaving 14 bases between. CDR3 length: 15 residues. In germline, CDR1 is SGHRS, CDR2 YFSETQ. As DNA, the CDR3 is TGCGCCAGCAAACAGGGAATTAACGGGGCCAACGTCCTGACTTTC. Translating gives CASKQGINGANVLTF.

V and J are TRBV5-1 and TRBJ2-3, with D perhaps TRBD1 (6 bases). CDR1 and CDR2 from the germline V gene are SGHRS and YFSETQ. There are 19 residues in the CDR3. The V end was cut by 3 bases, the J end by 0 bases, with 23 bases between. CDR3 nucleotide sequence: TGCGCCAGCAGCTCACAATCCCGGCCGAGACAGGCTAGCACAGATACGCAGTATTTT. It codes for CASSSQSRPRQASTDTQYF.

V usage is TRBV5-4 and J usage is TRBJ2-1, with TRBD1 identical over 9 bases. CDR1 and CDR2 (germline): SGHNT, YYREEE (reference sequence). This CDR3 region has 14 residues. The V gene end was trimmed by 6 bases and the J gene end by 8 bases; junction bases not matched to a gene: 9. CDR3 sequence (DNA): TGTGCCAGCACCCTCGGGACAGGGTTGGATGAGCAGTTCTTC. Translation: CASTLGTGLDEQFF.

The chain has TRBV5-6 and TRBJ1-3; TRBD1 is a possible D gene (5 bases). The CDR3 is made up of 14 amino acids. The germline V gene has CDR1 SGHDT and CDR2 YYEEEE. Trimming removed 4 bases at V and 3 bases at J, with 11 bases between. In DNA, the CDR3 is TGTGCCAGCAGCCCCCGGGGGGGTGGAAACACCATATATTTT. Translated: CASSPRGGGNTIYF.

V gene TRBV5-1 combines with J gene TRBJ2-2; 7 bases line up with TRBD1. This CDR3 comprises 16 residues. Germline V gene lookup returns CDR1 SGHRS and CDR2 YFSETQ. The junction had 11 bases not matched to a gene; V was cut back by 4 bases and J by 5 bases. CDR3 residues: CASSRWTGAETGELFF. The DNA for the CDR3 is TGCGCCAGCAGCAGATGGACAGGTGCCGAAACCGGGGAGCTGTTTTTT.